Listed here are 17 T cell receptor beta chains from one sample, sequenced in a study of glioma-infiltrating T cells. TCR alpha and beta CDR3 regions were amplified from RNA using iRepertoire nested multiplex PCR. TCRdb re-derived calls from the multiplex PCR reads in MiXCR, one entry per CDR3 protein. Of approximately 130,000 distinct CDR3 sequences listed, around 25% are singletons. The source material was glioma tissue, nonneoplastic brain tissue, or PBMCs (not recorded which). The receptors stem from a human donor with low-grade glioma or glioblastoma, undergoing nonglioma brain surgery, or in good health (not recorded which).

This chain joins TRBV29-1 and TRBJ2-3; 11 nucleotides line up with TRBD2. The V gene's germline CDR1 is SQVTM and CDR2 ANQGSEA. V lost 7 bases and J lost 2; bases outside the gene matches: 8. The CDR3 totals 15 residues. For the CDR3, the DNA is TGCAGCGGAAGACTAGCGGGGCTGAACACAGATACGCAGTATTTT. Its translation: CSGRLAGLNTDTQYF.

The sample holds many counts of this clonotype. The chain links TRBV20-1 to TRBJ2-3; 10 bases fit TRBD2. The CDR3 is 14 residues long. Trimming cost V 3 bases and J 6 bases; bases outside gene matches: 6. The germline V gene encodes CDR1 DFQATT and CDR2 SNEGSKA (reference sequence). Here the CDR3 reads CSASPGLALDTQYF. The CDR3 nucleotides read TGCAGTGCTAGCCCGGGACTAGCGCTGGATACGCAGTATTTT.

By proportion, this clonotype is medium-sized. The gene calls are TRBV6-1 and TRBJ2-7; D unresolved. CDR3 length: 13 residues. Germline CDR1 reads MNHNS; CDR2 reads SASEGT. Trimming removed 1 base at V and 2 bases at J, with 6 bases between. In nucleotides, the CDR3 is TGTGCCAGCAGTGAAGACGGAACCTACGAGCAGTACGTC. Amino acids: CASSEDGTYEQYV.

The count of this clonotype is one. The rearrangement joins TRBV3-1 to TRBJ2-1; unclear D gene. CDR1 and CDR2 (germline): LGHDT, YNNKEL (reference sequence). This CDR3 contains 14 residues. Between the trimmed V and J ends, which lost 3 bases and 10 bases, there was a span of 16 bases. As DNA, the CDR3 is TGTGCCAGCAGCCATCTAACAACGTCCAGGGAGCAGTTCTTC. It yields the protein CASSHLTTSREQFF.

This clonotype was observed many times. The rearrangement links TRBV28 to TRBJ2-7; D not resolved. Looked up from germline, CDR1 is MDHEN and CDR2 is SYDVKM. The CDR3 covers 12 residues. Trimming took 3 bases from V and 7 from J, leaving 10 bases between them. CDR3 DNA: TGTGCCAGCAGTTTCCAGTACGGGGAGCAGTACGTC. The encoded protein is CASSFQYGEQYV.

The chain carries TRBV7-9 and TRBJ2-7, with 9 bases that match TRBD1. Per germline, CDR1 SEHNR and CDR2 FQNEAQ (reference sequence). Trimming at V came to 5 bases and at J to 0 bases, leaving 5 bases not matched to a gene. There are 15 residues in the CDR3. DNA of the CDR3: TGTGCCAGCAGCGATGAGACAGGGGGCTCCTACGAGCAGTACGTC. It translates to CASSDETGGSYEQYV.

The sample holds a few counts of this clonotype. V is TRBV2 and J is TRBJ2-5; 13 positions match TRBD2. CDR3 length: 15 residues. Looked up from germline, CDR1 is SNHLY and CDR2 is FYNNEI. The V and J ends lost 7 bases and 2 bases, in that order; junction bases with no gene match: 4. CDR3 amino acids: CASNKGLAGQETQYF. CDR3 coding DNA: TGTGCCAGCAACAAGGGACTAGCGGGGCAAGAGACCCAGTACTTC.

This sequence joins TRBV3-1 and TRBJ1-2; possible D gene TRBD1, 5 bases. The CDR3 contains 14 residues. In germline, CDR1 is LGHDT, CDR2 YNNKEL (reference sequence). V dropped 0 bases and J dropped 8 bases, with 13 bases sitting between them. CDR3 loop: CASSQEAGSGGYTF. The CDR3 DNA reads TGTGCCAGCAGCCAAGAAGCAGGGTCAGGCGGCTACACCTTC.

The genes are TRBV6-1 and TRBJ2-7; D is unclear. Per the germline V gene, CDR1 is MNHNS and CDR2 is SASEGT. The CDR3 contains 14 residues. Deletions cut 2 bases from V and 2 bases from J, with 10 bases between. The DNA for the CDR3 is TGTGCCAGCAGTGAAAACCCTAGACCCTACGAGCAGTACGTC. This sequence encodes CASSENPRPYEQYV.

This clonotype was observed many times. The V and J genes are TRBV7-9 and TRBJ1-5, with D uncertain. The CDR3 has 12 residues. Germline values: CDR1 SEHNR, CDR2 FQNEAQ (reference sequence). V gave up 3 bases and J gave up 2 bases, with 2 bases separating them. The CDR3 loop reads CASSFGNQPQHF. The CDR3 coding sequence is TGTGCCAGCAGCTTCGGCAATCAGCCCCAGCATTTT.

In its sample, this clonotype was seen a few times. The chain recombines TRBV25-1 with TRBJ1-3; tentative D call: TRBD1 (6 bases). Germline assignment: CDR1 MGHDK and CDR2 SYGVNS. Deletions cut 6 bases from V and 1 base from J, with 13 bases between. This CDR3 has 15 residues. This chain's CDR3 is CASRQQGFSGNTIYF. CDR3 in DNA: TGTGCCAGCAGACAACAGGGTTTTTCTGGAAACACCATATATTTT.

Points on this clonotype: This may come from a read error, since a much larger clone is one base off. This chain joins TRBV20-1 and TRBJ2-3, with TRBD2 identical over 13 bases. This CDR3 region has 16 residues. Germline V gene sequence: CDR1 DFQATT, CDR2 SNEGSKA (reference sequence). The CDR3 here is CSAVRLAGGGTNTQYF. In DNA form, the CDR3 reads TGCAGTGCCGTTCGACTAGCGGGGGGAGGCACAAATACGCAGTATTTT.

This clonotype occurred a few times. The genes are TRBV2 and TRBJ2-3; 10 bases fit TRBD2. Germline lookup yields CDR1 SNHLY and CDR2 FYNNEI. The CDR3 is made up of 17 amino acids. Losses at the gene ends were 5 bases for V and 0 bases for J; bases not matched to a gene: 8. CDR3 residues: CASSPPRTSGSTDTQYF. In nucleotides, the CDR3 is TGTGCCAGCAGTCCTCCTCGGACTAGCGGTAGCACAGATACGCAGTATTTT. The full variable domain, in which reference TRBV2 and TRBJ2-3 provide the parts outside the CDR3, is EPEVTQTPSHQVTQMGQEVILRCVPISNHLYFYWYRQILGQKVEFLVSFYNNEISEKSEIFDDQFSVERPDGSNFTLKIRSTKLEDSAMYFCASSPPRTSGSTDTQYFGPGTRLTVL.

This clonotype was detected many times. As DNA, the CDR3 is TGTGCCAGCAGTTTTCCAGCCAAAGAGACCCAGTACTTC. Protein: CASSFPAKETQYF. This chain connects TRBV28 to TRBJ2-5; D unclear. Per germline, CDR1 MDHEN and CDR2 SYDVKM. V lost 3 bases, J lost 3 bases, and 8 bases lay in between. The CDR3 runs 13 residues.

This clonotype was seen many times. This sequence joins TRBV6-2 or TRBV6-3 and TRBJ1-1, with D possibly matching TRBD1 (6 bases). The V end lost 0 bases, the J end lost 5 bases, and 13 bases lay between the germline ends. Per germline, CDR1 MNHEY and CDR2 SVGEGT. The CDR3 length is 15 residues. CDR3 residues: CASSYSTQGRTEAFF. The CDR3 DNA follows: TGTGCCAGCAGTTACTCGACTCAGGGGAGGACTGAAGCTTTCTTT.

There are a few counts of this clonotype. The gene calls are TRBV6-1 and TRBJ1-2; D not resolved. Trimming stripped 6 bases from V and 0 bases from J, with 11 bases between. Germline V lookup: CDR1 MNHNS, CDR2 SASEGT. This CDR3 is built from 14 residues. CDR3 sequence reads: CASSLAQANYGYTF. For the CDR3, the DNA is TGTGCCAGCAGCCTAGCCCAGGCTAACTATGGCTACACCTTC.

This clonotype has a single count. A read error may produce the germline difference seen at one junction end. The chain carries TRBV9 and TRBJ2-3; D uncertain. Germline V CDR1 and CDR2: SGDLS, YYNGEE. The CDR3 is 17 amino acids. CDR3 sequence (DNA): TGTGACAGCACCCCAATCCCGCGGTTATCTAGCACAGATACGCAGTATTTT. Translating it yields CDSTPIPRLSSTDTQYF.